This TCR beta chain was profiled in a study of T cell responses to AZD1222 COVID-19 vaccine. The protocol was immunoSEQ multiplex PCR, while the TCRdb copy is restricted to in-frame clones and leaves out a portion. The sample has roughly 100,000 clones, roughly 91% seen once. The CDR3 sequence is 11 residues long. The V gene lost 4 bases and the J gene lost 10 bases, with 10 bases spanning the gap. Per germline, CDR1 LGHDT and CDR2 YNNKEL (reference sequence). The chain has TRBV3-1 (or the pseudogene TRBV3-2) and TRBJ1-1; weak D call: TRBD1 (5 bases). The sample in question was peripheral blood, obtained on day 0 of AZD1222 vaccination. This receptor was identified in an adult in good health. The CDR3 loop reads CASSLGGRAFF. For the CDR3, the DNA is TGTGCCAGCAGCCTGGGGGGTAGAGCTTTCTTT.